The 13 T cell receptor beta chains below come from one sample, sequenced in a study of blood T cell repertoires in COVID-19. Here immunoSEQ multiplex PCR was the method, and the copy in TCRdb shows in-frame clones only, minus some. The table shows around 30,000 clones, with 77% occurring only once. The sample comprised peripheral blood. The receptors were gathered from a woman in her 70s with active or convalescent COVID-19.

Only one count was recorded for this clone. The chain has TRBV19 and TRBJ1-2, with 9 positions matching TRBD1. This CDR3 comprises 15 residues. CDR1 is LNHDA and CDR2 is SQIVND in the germline V gene (reference sequence). J lost 7 bases, V lost 11 bases, and 17 bases had no gene match. As DNA, the CDR3 is TGTGCCGCTCAATCCGGGGACAGGGAAATTTCTGGCTACACCTTC. Protein product: CAAQSGDREISGYTF.

Relative to its sample, this clone is medium-sized. V gene TRBV6-2 or TRBV6-3 combines with J gene TRBJ1-5; the match to TRBD1 covers 7 bases. The CDR3 is 17 amino acids. V lost 5 bases, J lost 1 base, and 11 bases stayed unmatched. CDR1 is MNHEY, CDR2 SVGEGT, per germline. The CDR3 spells CASSTKDRVSSNQPQHF. The CDR3 DNA reads TGTGCCAGCAGTACAAAAGACAGGGTTTCGAGCAATCAGCCCCAGCATTTT.

The chain is built from TRBV29-1 and TRBJ2-1, with D possibly TRBD2 on 6 matching bases. Germline V gene data show CDR1 as SQVTM and CDR2 as ANQGSEA. The V end was cut by 6 bases, the J end by 12 bases, with 21 bases between. CDR3 length: 13 residues. CDR3 amino acids: CSVRDPTVGGQFF. For the CDR3, the DNA is TGCAGCGTCCGAGACCCCACCGTGGGGGGGCAGTTCTTC.

This chain links TRBV11-1 with TRBJ2-1; TRBD1 might be the D (5 bases). The CDR3 is 15 amino acids. Germline assignment: CDR1 SGHAT and CDR2 FQDESV (reference sequence). The V end was cut by 2 bases, the J end by 4 bases, with 12 bases between. CDR3 sequence reads: CASSLRQNSYNEQFF. CDR3 nucleotides: TGTGCCAGCAGCTTAAGACAGAACAGTTACAATGAGCAGTTCTTC. Complete variable domain (other parts from reference TRBV11-1 and TRBJ2-1): EAEVAQSPRYKITEKSQAVAFWCDPISGHATLYWYRQILGQGPELLVQFQDESVVDDSQLPKDRFSAERLKGVDSTLKIQPAELGDSAMYLCASSLRQNSYNEQFFGPGTRLTVL.

The gene calls are TRBV19 and TRBJ1-3; no firm D call. CDR1 LNHDA and CDR2 SQIVND come from the germline V gene (reference sequence). The CDR3 runs to 15 residues. V was pared by 2 bases and J by 0 bases, with 8 bases between. CDR3 loop: CASSILGDSGNTIYF. The DNA of the CDR3 is TGTGCCAGTAGTATACTCGGGGACTCTGGAAACACCATATATTTT.

The J gene is TRBJ2-2, the V gene TRBV29-1; no reliable D call. The CDR3 spans 12 residues. V lost 6 bases and J lost 0, with 5 bases in between. CDR1 and CDR2 from the germline V gene are SQVTM and ANQGSEA. CDR3 in amino acids: CSVSANTGELFF. The CDR3 coding sequence is TGCAGCGTGTCCGCGAACACCGGGGAGCTGTTTTTT.

This clone has only a few counts. This rearrangement joins TRBV6-2 or TRBV6-3 to TRBJ1-4, with 7 bases fitting TRBD1. There are 15 residues in the CDR3. Germline V CDR1 and CDR2: MNHEY, SVGEGT. V lost 4 bases and J lost 5; bases outside the gene matches: 7. CDR3 nucleotide sequence: TGTGCCAGCAGTTCTTGGGACAGCCAAAATGAAAAACTGTTTTTT. It yields the protein CASSSWDSQNEKLFF.

The chain carries TRBV7-2 and TRBJ2-1; TRBD2 matches 8 bases. This CDR3 region has 19 residues. J gave up 0 bases and V 6 bases, and 16 bases lay outside the gene matches. Germline V gene sequence: CDR1 SGHTA, CDR2 FQGNSA. Written as DNA, the CDR3 is TGTGCCAGCAGGCCCCAGGGGCGGAGAGCGGGAGCCTCCTACAATGAGCAGTTCTTC. The encoded protein is CASRPQGRRAGASYNEQFF. The whole variable domain, remainder taken from reference TRBV7-2 and TRBJ2-1, is GAGVSQSPSNKVTEKGKDVELRCDPISGHTALYWYRQSLGQGLEFLIYFQGNSAPDKSGLPSDRFSAERTGGSVSTLTIQRTQQEDSAVYLCASRPQGRRAGASYNEQFFGPGTRLTVL.

V usage is TRBV30 and J usage is TRBJ1-6; TRBD1 aligns across 10 bases. There are 13 residues in the CDR3. Germline CDR1 GTSNPN, CDR2 SVGIG (reference sequence). With 7 bases clipped from V and 5 bases from J, the junction kept 2 bases outside the gene matches. For the CDR3, the DNA is TGTGCCTCAGGGACAGGGGATAATTCACCCCTCCACTTT. Protein product: CASGTGDNSPLHF.

The chain uses TRBV7-9 and TRBJ2-7; D unclear. Germline V gives CDR1 SEHNR, CDR2 FQNEAQ (reference sequence). Trimming removed 0 bases at V and 8 bases at J, with 8 bases between. CDR3 length: 12 residues. CDR3 sequence reads: CASSLAVEKQYF. The DNA for the CDR3 is TGTGCCAGCAGCTTAGCGGTGGAGAAGCAGTACTTC.

This clone has only a few counts. V gene TRBV28 combines with J gene TRBJ2-1; tentative D call: TRBD1 (6 bases). Trimming took off 6 bases at V and 9 bases at J, with 12 bases between the two ends. The germline CDR1 and CDR2 sequences are MDHEN and SYDVKM. This CDR3 spans 12 amino acids. Written as DNA, the CDR3 is TGTGCCAGCAGGCGGACAGTTGGTGAGCAGTTCTTC. It translates to CASRRTVGEQFF.

The rearrangement uses TRBV7-9 and TRBJ1-1; no clear D gene. V lost 4 bases, J lost 4 bases, and 13 bases lay in between. Looked up from germline, CDR1 is SEHNR and CDR2 is FQNEAQ (reference sequence). The CDR3 extends over 14 amino acids. The CDR3 loop is CASSYVAEGTEAFF. In nucleotides, the CDR3 is TGTGCCAGCAGCTATGTCGCCGAGGGCACTGAAGCTTTCTTT.

This sequence joins TRBV29-1 and TRBJ2-7, with D maybe TRBD2 (6 bases). The germline gives CDR1 SQVTM, CDR2 ANQGSEA. Trimming left V 0 bases short and J 0 bases short, with 9 bases between. The CDR3 covers 14 residues. CDR3: CSVEEGGDSYEQYF. CDR3 sequence (DNA): TGCAGCGTTGAAGAGGGGGGTGACTCCTACGAGCAGTACTTC.